This T cell receptor (beta chain) is from a study of CD8 T cells in ankylosing spondylitis. The ends lost 4 bases at V and 7 bases at J; junction bases unmatched: 15. CDR1 and CDR2 from the germline V gene are MDHEN and SYDVKM. The CDR3 extends over 18 amino acids. Study findings and constraints: Disease-linked clones bore a CD8+ phenotype, appearing relatively rarely in peripheral blood. Both synovial fluid and blood in reactive arthritis had previously been reported to carry some motif variants. One TCR beta motif, made up of eight or nine highly homologous variants, appeared characteristic of ankylosing spondylitis blood. Matched synovial fluid from ankylosing spondylitis patients was reported to be enriched for disease-linked clones.

Comment on this clonotype: Its target is unknown.

For TCR beta, libraries came from quantitative 5'-RACE with molecular barcodes. TCRdb re-derived calls from the 5' RACE reads in MiXCR, one entry per CDR3 protein. The table shows 800,000 to 900,000 distinct CDR3 sequences, with 12% occurring only once. The TCR sequence derives from a male donor with ankylosing spondylitis. Sequenced material: blood, either unsorted or a sorted T cell fraction (not recorded which). The rearrangement joins TRBV28 to TRBJ2-1; 11 nucleotides align to TRBD2. The CDR3 sequence: CASSSYMVAGGPGNEQFF. CDR3 DNA sequence: TGTGCCAGCAGTTCCTATATGGTAGCGGGGGGGCCGGGTAATGAGCAGTTCTTC.